This TCR beta chain was recorded in a study of OX40 agonist ivuxolimab in advanced cancers. Overall study context: Partial responses were observed in three patients, of whom one had hepatocellular carcinoma and two had cutaneous melanoma.

The data were produced by immunoSEQ multiplex PCR, yet TCRdb's version contains in-frame clones alone and is incomplete. The data show about 77,000 clones, around nine tenths seen once. About this clone itself: Its antigen is undetermined.

Notes on the study in general: Among the lowest peripheral clonal expansion occurred in 0.1-3.0 mg/kg partial responders. Doses of 0.1 to 3.0 mg/kg were accompanied by clonal expansion of CD4+ and CD8+ blood T cells by week 6. Part of the nonresponder group also had normalized T-cell clonal expansion that was low.

Germline V CDR1 and CDR2: GTSNPN, SVGIG (reference sequence). The CDR3 extends over 15 amino acids. V was shortened by 0 bases and J by 1 base, with 7 bases between the two germline ends. The source of this sequence is an adult with an advanced solid tumor such as melanoma, head and neck, liver or kidney cancer. The specimen comprised CD4+ or CD8+ T cells sorted from blood, sampled in a trial of the OX40 agonist ivuxolimab. The J gene is TRBJ2-6, the V gene TRBV30; D remains ambiguous. The chain's CDR3 is CAWSVRSSGANVLTF. As DNA, the CDR3 is TGTGCCTGGAGTGTACGATCTTCTGGGGCCAACGTCCTGACTTTC.